The 14 T cell receptor beta chains in this list originate from one sample, sequenced in a study of Ad26.COV2.S vaccination and SARS-CoV-2 variants. The treatment denotes: 15 to 20 received Ad26.COV2.S at low or high dose, single or two shots; about 5 received placebo; per-sample allocation not given. Day 63 following the first vaccine or placebo injection was when the samples were taken. Some clones are missing from TCRdb's copy, which holds only in-frame ones; the method was immunoSEQ multiplex PCR. The data contain a few hundred thousand clones, 80% to 90% of them singletons. This specimen consisted of peripheral blood, obtained in a trial of Ad26.COV2.S vaccine versus placebo. The receptors come from a person between 18 and 60 years old who received the Ad26.COV2.S COVID-19 vaccine or a placebo.

The V call is TRBV10-3, the J call TRBJ2-1; the match to TRBD2 covers 8 bases. The junction had 18 bases not matched to a gene; V was cut back by 10 bases and J by 4 bases. From germline, CDR1 is ENHRY and CDR2 SYGVKD. CDR3 length: 17 residues. The CDR3 bases are TGTGCCAGCCTCTCGGTAGCCGGGGGGGCCGGGTACAATGAGCAGTTCTTC. Its translation: CASLSVAGGAGYNEQFF.

The chain uses TRBV7-6 and TRBJ1-6; D gene unclear. Germline values: CDR1 SGHVS, CDR2 FNYEAQ. Between the trimmed V and J ends, which lost 1 base and 0 bases, there was a span of 7 bases. The CDR3 covers 16 residues. The DNA for the CDR3 is TGTGCCAGCAGCTTAGAGGAGAGCTCCTATAATTCACCCCTCCACTTT. Protein product: CASSLEESSYNSPLHF.

The rearrangement uses TRBV27 and TRBJ1-2; 9 positions agree with TRBD1. This CDR3 contains 14 residues. Looked up from germline, CDR1 is MNHEY and CDR2 is SMNVEV (reference sequence). J was trimmed by 6 bases and V by 5 bases; bases with no gene match: 7. The CDR3 protein is CASSRPGQGHGYTF. The DNA for the CDR3 is TGTGCCAGCAGTCGACCGGGACAGGGACATGGCTACACCTTC.

The chain joins TRBV5-1 to TRBJ2-1, with unresolved D. The CDR3 loop spans 13 amino acids. Per germline, CDR1 SGHRS and CDR2 YFSETQ. Trimming left V 0 bases short and J 5 bases short, with 6 bases between. The CDR3, as DNA: TGCGCCAGCAGCTTGGCCCTCGACAATGAGCAGTTCTTC. Residues: CASSLALDNEQFF.

This rearrangement joins TRBV18 to TRBJ2-5; 9 positions match TRBD1. Germline V gene sequence: CDR1 KGHSH, CDR2 LQKENI. V dropped 1 base and J dropped 5; count of bases not matched to a gene: 5. The CDR3 has 15 residues. The CDR3 DNA reads as TGTGCCAGCTCACCACGTACAGGGGGCAAGGAGACCCAGTACTTC. It encodes CASSPRTGGKETQYF.

The rearrangement uses TRBV4-1 and TRBJ2-5, with 7 positions matching TRBD2. With V trimmed by 0 bases and J by 1 base, 2 bases remained unmatched. Germline V gene data show CDR1 as MGHRA and CDR2 as YSYEKL. The CDR3 sequence is 15 residues long. The CDR3 spells CASSQDRLAQETQYF. DNA of the CDR3: TGCGCCAGCAGCCAAGATCGACTAGCCCAAGAGACCCAGTACTTC.

V and J are TRBV7-3 and TRBJ1-1; the D is unclear. The length of the CDR3 is 13 residues. V lost 6 bases and J lost 2, with 10 bases in between. The V gene's germline CDR1 is SGHTA and CDR2 FQGTGA. CDR3 in DNA: TGTGCCAGCAGTTGGGGTATTAACACTGAAGCTTTCTTT. It is translated as CASSWGINTEAFF.

The chain has TRBV2 and TRBJ2-7; no firm D call. Germline CDR1 SNHLY, CDR2 FYNNEI. V gave up 3 bases and J gave up 3 bases, with 12 bases separating them. This CDR3 region has 14 residues. CDR3 amino acids: CASSEDLQDYEQYF. The CDR3 DNA reads TGTGCCAGCAGTGAGGATCTCCAGGACTACGAGCAGTACTTC.

The CDR3 DNA reads as TGCGCCAGCAGCCCGAGGCCCGGGGTGAACACTGAAGCTTTCTTT. Translated, it gives CASSPRPGVNTEAFF. The chain recombines TRBV5-1 with TRBJ1-1; D is undetermined. Germline assignment: CDR1 SGHRS and CDR2 YFSETQ. V lost 4 bases and J 0 bases, leaving 13 bases between the germline ends. There are 15 residues in the CDR3.

This chain uses TRBV11-2 with TRBJ2-7; D may be TRBD1 or TRBD2 (5 bases each). The germline gives CDR1 SGHAT, CDR2 FQNNGV. The V gene lost 3 bases and the J gene lost 7 bases, with 13 bases spanning the gap. The CDR3 consists of 13 residues. The CDR3 DNA sequence: TGTGCCAGCAGCTTTGGGGGAATTGGGGAGCAGTACTTC. It specifies CASSFGGIGEQYF.

This rearrangement joins TRBV5-1 to TRBJ1-5; TRBD1 agrees at 8 bases. The CDR3 runs to 15 residues. V dropped 4 bases and J dropped 7; count of bases not matched to a gene: 10. From germline, CDR1 is SGHRS and CDR2 YFSETQ. The CDR3 sequence is CASSPEDRVRQPQHF. The CDR3 DNA follows: TGCGCCAGCAGCCCGGAGGACAGGGTTCGACAGCCCCAGCATTTT.

CDR3 region: CASSKTGAGEAQYF. CDR3 bases: TGTGCCAGCAGCAAAACAGGGGCCGGTGAGGCCCAGTACTTC. The rearrangement links TRBV21-1 to TRBJ2-5; the table's TRBD1 call for D was not verified on the DNA. TRBV21-1 is tagged as a pseudogene. The CDR3 runs 14 residues.

The gene calls are TRBV19 and TRBJ1-5, with D unclear. Germline values: CDR1 LNHDA, CDR2 SQIVND (reference sequence). The V and J ends lost 5 bases and 8 bases respectively, with 13 bases between them. The CDR3 contains 13 residues. DNA of the CDR3: TGTGCCAGTAGTTCTCCACGCTCGGAGCCCCAGCATTTT. Protein product: CASSSPRSEPQHF. Filled out from reference TRBV19 and TRBJ1-5, the complete variable domain reads DGGITQSPKYLFRKEGQNVTLSCEQNLNHDAMYWYRQDPGQGLRLIYYSQIVNDFQKGDIAEGYSVSREKKESFPLTVTSAQKNPTAFYLCASSSPRSEPQHFGDGTRLSIL.

The V and J genes are TRBV30 and TRBJ1-5; D remains unclear. V dropped 2 bases and J dropped 5 bases, with 13 bases sitting between them. CDR1 GTSNPN and CDR2 SVGIG come from the germline V gene (reference sequence). CDR3 length: 14 residues. Here the CDR3 reads CAWSLGLKDQPQHF. CDR3 DNA: TGTGCCTGGAGTCTTGGGCTTAAGGATCAGCCCCAGCATTTT. The variable domain in full, with the rest retrieved from reference TRBV30 and TRBJ1-5, is SQTIHQWPATLVQPVGSPLSLECTVEGTSNPNLYWYRQAAGRGLQLLFYSVGIGQISSEVPQNLSASRPQDRQFILSSKKLLLSDSGFYLCAWSLGLKDQPQHFGDGTRLSIL.